The source of this TCR beta chain is a study of memory CD4+ T cells and cytomegalovirus serostatus. V lost 6 bases and J lost 3; bases outside the gene matches: 6. Per the germline V gene, CDR1 is SGHTA and CDR2 is FQGNSA. The CDR3 is 15 residues long. General study points: Each of approximately 69 CMV-associated TCRbeta sequences occurred in one to five individuals.

Notes on this clone: The antigen remains undetermined.

The table came from immunoSEQ multiplex PCR; TCRdb's copy has only in-frame clones and leaves some out. The table has about 52,000 clones, around 83% seen once. Single viable CD3+CD4+CD8-CD45RO+ cells were sorted as the memory CD4+ T cells. Serum IgG to CMV pp150, pp28, p38 and p52 defined serostatus. This receptor was taken from an adult in good health and CMV-seropositive. The J gene is TRBJ2-5, the V gene TRBV7-2; 11 nucleotides align to TRBD2. The sample was memory CD4+ T cells from blood. The CDR3 bases are TGTGCCAGCAGTTATAGCGGGAGGGCGGAAGAGACCCAGTACTTC. It yields the protein CASSYSGRAEETQYF.